The TCR beta chain under discussion was sequenced for a study of human T cells and chemical hapten exposure. About the study: Among samples, TCR yields varied mainly because of small differences in pooled library volume. Whole-study results and caveats: Counts of TCRs above 1 in 1000 frequency stayed unchanged with DPC sensitization.

This CDR3 is built from 12 residues. Germline CDR1 DFQATT, CDR2 SNEGSKA (reference sequence). Trimming pared 7 bases from V and 0 bases from J, leaving 9 bases between. In the library, unique molecular identifiers were attached to individual cDNA molecules. As processed by the authors: Sequenced samples showed a median of 95,638 TCRs each, with counts running from around 20,000 to 690,000. TCRdb called the 5' RACE reads again in MiXCR, with one record for every CDR3 protein. What appears here as the V and J calls and clone size reflects TCRdb's work, not the paper's. The table records tens of thousands of distinct CDR3 sequences, 15% of them present only once. Points on this clonotype: Its antigen is not identified.

Unfractionated whole blood was the source from which total RNA was extracted. This TCR came from a female donor in good health. The V and J genes are TRBV20-1 and TRBJ2-5, with D possibly TRBD1 on 5 matching bases. CDR3 nucleotides: TGCAGTGGGTCAGGGAACCAAGAGACCCAGTACTTC. This encodes CSGSGNQETQYF.